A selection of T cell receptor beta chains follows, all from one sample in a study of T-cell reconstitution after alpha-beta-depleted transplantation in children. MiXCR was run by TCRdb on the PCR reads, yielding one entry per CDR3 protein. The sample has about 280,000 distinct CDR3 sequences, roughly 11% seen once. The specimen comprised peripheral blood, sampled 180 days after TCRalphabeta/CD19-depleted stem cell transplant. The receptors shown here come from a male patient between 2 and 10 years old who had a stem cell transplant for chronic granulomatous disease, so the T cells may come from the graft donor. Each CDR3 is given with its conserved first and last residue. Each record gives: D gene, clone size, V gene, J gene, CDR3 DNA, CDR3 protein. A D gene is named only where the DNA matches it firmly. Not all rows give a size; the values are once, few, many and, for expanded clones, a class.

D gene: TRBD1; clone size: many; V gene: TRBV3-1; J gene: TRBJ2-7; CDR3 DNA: TGTGCCAGCAGCCAGGCCGGGACAGGGCGATACGAGCAGTACTTC; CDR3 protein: CASSQAGTGRYEQYF
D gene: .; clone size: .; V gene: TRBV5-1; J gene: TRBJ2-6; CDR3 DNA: TGCGCCAGCCGATTATCGACATCTGGGGCCAACGTCCTGACTTTC; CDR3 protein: CASRLSTSGANVLTF
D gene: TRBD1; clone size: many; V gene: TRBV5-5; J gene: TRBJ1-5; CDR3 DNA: TGTGCCAGCAGCTGGGGCCTGACAGGGTTGAACAATCAGCCCCAGCATTTT; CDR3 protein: CASSWGLTGLNNQPQHF
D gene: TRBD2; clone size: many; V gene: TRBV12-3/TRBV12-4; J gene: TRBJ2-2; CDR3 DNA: TGTACCTTCAGTTTACTAGCGGGTGTTGAGACGAACACCGGGGAGCTGTTTTTT; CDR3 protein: CTFSLLAGVETNTGELFF
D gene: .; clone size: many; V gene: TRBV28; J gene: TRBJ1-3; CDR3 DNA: TGTGCCAGCAGCACTACCGCGACAGGCGCATACACCATATATTTT; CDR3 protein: CASSTTATGAYTIYF
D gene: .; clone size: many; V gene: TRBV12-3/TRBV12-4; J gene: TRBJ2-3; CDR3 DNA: TGTGCCAGCAGTTTAAGGGATTTGGGCCCAGATACGCAGTATTTT; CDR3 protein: CASSLRDLGPDTQYF
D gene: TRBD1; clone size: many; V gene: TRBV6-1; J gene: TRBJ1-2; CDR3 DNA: TGTGCCAGCAGCCCGCAGGGGGCCGGGATCTATGGCTACACCTTC; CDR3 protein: CASSPQGAGIYGYTF
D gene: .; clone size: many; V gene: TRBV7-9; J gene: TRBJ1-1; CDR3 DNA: TGTGCCAGCAGCTTTGTCACTGAAGCTTTCTTT; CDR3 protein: CASSFVTEAFF
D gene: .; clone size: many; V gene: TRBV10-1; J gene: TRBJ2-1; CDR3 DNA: TGCGCCAGCAGTGAGCGGAACAATGAGCAGTTCTTC; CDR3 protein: CASSERNNEQFF
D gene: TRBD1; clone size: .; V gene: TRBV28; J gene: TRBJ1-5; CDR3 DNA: TGTGCCAGCAGTTCCCCGGGACAGGGGAGAAGCAATCAGCCCCAGCATTTT; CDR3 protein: CASSSPGQGRSNQPQHF
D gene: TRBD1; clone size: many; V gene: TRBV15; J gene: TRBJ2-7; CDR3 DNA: TGTGCCACCAGCAGGGACAGGGGGGACTACGAGCAGTACTTC; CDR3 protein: CATSRDRGDYEQYF
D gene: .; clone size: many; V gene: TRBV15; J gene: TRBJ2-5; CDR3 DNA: TGTGCCACCAGCAGCGGGGCGAGGGAGAAGACCCAGTACTTC; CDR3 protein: CATSSGAREKTQYF
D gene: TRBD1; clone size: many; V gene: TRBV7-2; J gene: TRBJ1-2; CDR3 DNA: TGTGCCAGCAGCCGGACAGGGAGCTATGGCTACACCTTC; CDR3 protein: CASSRTGSYGYTF